Presented here are 22 T cell receptor beta chains from one specimen sequenced in a study of vaccination effects on CD4 cells after COVID-19 (dated by TCRdb to between 2020 and 2023). To identify antigen-specific CD4+ T cell clonotypes by their expansion, the ViraFEST assay first stimulated PBMC with viral peptide pools and then applied TCR sequencing. After around 11 days of culture, CD4+ T cells were isolated with the EasySep CD4+ T cell isolation kit. Each participant got two doses of an mRNA SARS-CoV-2 vaccine, either BNT162b2 or mRNA-1273. Libraries came from the immunoSEQ multiplex PCR assay. TCRdb provides this immuneACCESS table in a form limited to in-frame rearrangements. Some clones are lacking; in checked studies, under half of them reflect an unresolved V gene, and why the rest are absent is not known. The sample contains approximately 28,000 clones, 55% to 75% of them found a single time. The ten largest account for around 9.7% of the sample.

These receptors lack a known antigen. The source was CD4+ T cells from PBMCs cultured with HCoV-NL63 spike peptides, collected after COVID-19 vaccination. The cell subset or site label on this specimen signifies: HCoV-NL63 spike overlapping peptide pool stimulation. The origin of the receptors is a human donor who received a COVID-19 vaccine.

The chain employs TRBV6-1 and TRBJ2-2, with D perhaps TRBD2 (7 bases). Germline-derived CDR1 and CDR2 are MNHNS and SASEGT. Trimming stripped 0 bases from V and 6 bases from J, with 14 bases between. The CDR3 loop spans 16 amino acids. The CDR3 loop reads CASSEALGGAAGELFF. The DNA of the CDR3 is TGTGCCAGCAGTGAAGCGCTTGGGGGGGCCGCCGGGGAGCTGTTTTTT.

The gene calls are TRBV2 and TRBJ2-3; the D is unclear. V was pared by 10 bases and J by 0 bases, with 8 bases between. CDR1 is SNHLY, CDR2 FYNNEI, per germline. This CDR3 is 12 amino acids long. CDR3 in DNA: TGTGCCACGTCGGATAGCACAGATACGCAGTATTTT. Amino acid sequence: CATSDSTDTQYF.

The chain is built from TRBV12-3 or TRBV12-4 and TRBJ1-2; 11 bases line up with TRBD1. The CDR3 covers 12 residues. J lost 7 bases, V lost 8 bases, and 3 bases had no gene match. The CDR3 here is CASVGTGGGYTF. As DNA, the CDR3 is TGTGCCAGCGTTGGGACAGGGGGTGGCTACACCTTC.

In DNA, the CDR3 is TGTGCCAGCAGTAAAGCGGGAGTCTACAATGAGCAGTTCTTC. This encodes CASSKAGVYNEQFF. This rearrangement joins TRBV6-4 to TRBJ2-1; 8 bases agree with TRBD2. The CDR3 length is 14 residues. Per the germline V gene, CDR1 is MRHNA and CDR2 is SNTAGT. V dropped 5 bases and J dropped 3; count of bases not matched to a gene: 3.

This clone was picked up a small number of times. The genes are TRBV6-6 and TRBJ2-7; 8 bases match TRBD1. V lost 7 bases to trimming and J lost 4 bases; unmatched junction nucleotides: 9. Germline CDR1 reads MNHNY; CDR2 reads SVGAGI (reference sequence). The CDR3 has 14 residues. For the CDR3, the DNA is TGTGCCAGCATAGACAGGGGTTCTTCGTACGAGCAGTACTTC. Protein product: CASIDRGSSYEQYF.

This chain links TRBV12-3 or TRBV12-4 with TRBJ1-5; D call uncertain. With 3 bases removed from V and 9 bases from J, the gap between germline ends came to 12 bases. The CDR3 totals 13 residues. This CDR3 reads CASSFNVGGPQHF. CDR3 nucleotide sequence: TGTGCCAGCAGTTTCAATGTCGGCGGGCCCCAGCATTTT.

The rearrangement uses TRBV6-5 and TRBJ2-1, with 9 bases that match TRBD1. Germline V CDR1 and CDR2: MNHEY, SVGAGI. V shed 7 bases, J shed 9 bases, and the junction held 10 bases outside the gene matches. This CDR3 is built from 14 residues. CDR3 bases: TGTGCCAGCATCCTCAGGGGACAGGGTGGTGAGCAGTTCTTC. This codes for CASILRGQGGEQFF.

The V and J genes are TRBV29-1 and TRBJ1-6, with 7 bases fitting TRBD1. This CDR3 is built from 14 residues. The ends lost 6 bases at V and 7 bases at J; junction bases unmatched: 9. Germline-derived CDR1 and CDR2 are SQVTM and ANQGSEA. CDR3 region: CSVATGTSNSPLHF. CDR3 sequence (DNA): TGCAGCGTGGCGACAGGGACTTCAAATTCACCCCTCCACTTT.

This clone was seen only a few times. DNA of the CDR3: TGTGCCAGCAGCTTAGGGAGGTCCACAGGGGTCCAGTATGGCTACACCTTC. Translated, it gives CASSLGRSTGVQYGYTF. This sequence joins TRBV11-2 and TRBJ1-2; 7 positions agree with TRBD1. V lost 1 base and J lost 5; bases outside the gene matches: 13. CDR1 is SGHAT and CDR2 is FQNNGV in the germline V gene. The CDR3 sequence is 17 residues long.

V is TRBV3-1 (or the pseudogene TRBV3-2) and J is TRBJ1-2; D not resolved. The CDR3 is 14 amino acids. Germline CDR1 reads LGHDT; CDR2 reads YNNKEL (reference sequence). Between the trimmed V and J ends, which lost 4 bases and 8 bases, there was a span of 17 bases. CDR3 amino acids: CASSPPTVGWGYTF. The CDR3 region has the DNA TGTGCCAGCAGCCCCCCCACGGTCGGGTGGGGCTACACCTTC.

The rearrangement uses TRBV6-5 and TRBJ2-1, with D tentatively TRBD2 (6 bases). Germline CDR1 is MNHEY and CDR2 is SVGAGI. Trimming removed 6 bases from V and 5 bases from J, with 17 bases in between. The CDR3 has 15 residues. The CDR3 DNA reads as TGTGCCAGCAGAAGATCGTCCGGGAGACACAATGAGCAGTTCTTC. Its translation is CASRRSSGRHNEQFF.

This chain uses TRBV2 with TRBJ2-5; D is undetermined. V was shortened by 2 bases and J by 3 bases, with 10 bases between the two germline ends. From germline, CDR1 is SNHLY and CDR2 FYNNEI. This CDR3 contains 14 residues. The CDR3 protein is CASSEFSRKETQYF. The CDR3 DNA is TGTGCCAGCAGTGAATTTTCTCGAAAAGAGACCCAGTACTTC.

The rearrangement uses TRBV20-1 and TRBJ1-2, with D unclear. Germline assignment: CDR1 DFQATT and CDR2 SNEGSKA (reference sequence). Trimming took off 3 bases at V and 9 bases at J, with 11 bases between the two ends. This CDR3 comprises 11 residues. The CDR3 region is CSARSQESYTF. The CDR3 DNA reads TGCAGTGCTAGGTCGCAGGAAAGCTACACCTTC.

This rearrangement joins TRBV3-1 (or the pseudogene TRBV3-2) to TRBJ2-6; D not certain. The germline gives CDR1 LGHDT, CDR2 YNNKEL (reference sequence). Trimming left V 7 bases short and J 4 bases short, with 17 bases between. This CDR3 spans 16 amino acids. CDR3 in amino acids: CASTLDMGSGANVLTF. As DNA, the CDR3 is TGTGCCAGCACTCTTGACATGGGTTCCGGGGCCAACGTCCTGACTTTC.

The chain recombines TRBV6-4 with TRBJ2-3, with D tentatively TRBD2 (6 bases). Germline V gives CDR1 MRHNA, CDR2 SNTAGT. Trimming left V 5 bases short and J 2 bases short, with 8 bases between. The CDR3 sequence is 13 residues long. Here the CDR3 reads CASSREHTDTQYF. The CDR3 nucleotides read TGTGCCAGCAGTCGGGAGCACACAGATACGCAGTATTTT.

The J gene is TRBJ2-2, the V gene TRBV2; D not resolved. Looked up from germline, CDR1 is SNHLY and CDR2 is FYNNEI. The CDR3 loop spans 12 amino acids. Trimming removed 5 bases at V and 6 bases at J, with 7 bases between. CDR3 in DNA: TGTGCCAGCAGTCCCGGACCCGGGGAGCTGTTTTTT. This gives the protein CASSPGPGELFF.

This clone appeared once. The rearrangement links TRBV12-5 to TRBJ2-5; 10 bases are shared with TRBD2. The CDR3 is 15 amino acids. CDR1 is LGHNT and CDR2 is FRNRAP in the germline V gene. The trim removed 5 bases at V and 5 bases at J, leaving 8 bases unmatched. CDR3 DNA: TGTGCTAGTGGTACAGGAGCGGGAGGGCCGGAGACCCAGTACTTC. The encoded protein is CASGTGAGGPETQYF. Full variable domain (rest looked up from reference TRBV12-5 and TRBJ2-5): DARVTQTPRHKVTEMGQEVTMRCQPILGHNTVFWYRQTMMQGLELLAYFRNRAPLDDSGMPKDRFSAEMPDATLATLKIQPSEPRDSAVYFCASGTGAGGPETQYFGPGTRLLVL.

The rearrangement uses TRBV5-4 and TRBJ2-3; 10 bases align to TRBD2. V trimming: 4 bases; J trimming: 2 bases; junction bases outside the gene matches: 7. Germline V gives CDR1 SGHNT, CDR2 YYREEE (reference sequence). This CDR3 spans 16 amino acids. The CDR3 region has the DNA TGTGCCAGCAGCGCCCGGACTAGCGGACACACAGATACGCAGTATTTT. It codes for CASSARTSGHTDTQYF.

The CDR3 region has the DNA TGTGCCAGCAGTTACTCCGGGGGGCTGAACACTGAAGCTTTCTTT. This sequence encodes CASSYSGGLNTEAFF. The V call is TRBV6-5, the J call TRBJ1-1, with TRBD1 as a possible D gene (6 bases). The CDR3 is made up of 15 amino acids. In germline, CDR1 is MNHEY, CDR2 SVGAGI. V lost 0 bases to trimming and J lost 0 bases, with 8 bases between them.

This clone has a handful of counts. The chain couples TRBV10-3 to TRBJ1-2; TRBD1 aligns across 9 bases. CDR1 and CDR2 (germline): ENHRY, SYGVKD. J gave up 5 bases and V 3 bases, and 4 bases lay outside the gene matches. There are 14 residues in the CDR3. CDR3 bases: TGTGCCATCAGTGACCGGGACAGGGTATATGGCTACACCTTC. It yields the protein CAISDRDRVYGYTF.

In its sample, this clone was seen once. V is TRBV10-2 and J is TRBJ2-1, with TRBD2 matching over 10 bases. V gave up 9 bases and J gave up 9 bases; unmatched junction bases: 17. CDR1 and CDR2 from the germline V gene are WSHSY and SAAADI. The CDR3 length is 16 residues. The CDR3 DNA is TGCGCCAGTGCTCCTTTAGCGGGAGGAGGGTTGAGTGAGCAGTTCTTC. It is translated as CASAPLAGGGLSEQFF.

The CDR3 nucleotides are TGTGCCACCCGGGACAGGGGTACTCAAGAGACCCAGTACTTC. This codes for CATRDRGTQETQYF. This rearrangement joins TRBV19 to TRBJ2-5, with TRBD1 matching over 10 bases. Germline CDR1 LNHDA, CDR2 SQIVND (reference sequence). V gave up 10 bases and J gave up 2 bases; unmatched junction bases: 7. The CDR3 spans 14 residues.